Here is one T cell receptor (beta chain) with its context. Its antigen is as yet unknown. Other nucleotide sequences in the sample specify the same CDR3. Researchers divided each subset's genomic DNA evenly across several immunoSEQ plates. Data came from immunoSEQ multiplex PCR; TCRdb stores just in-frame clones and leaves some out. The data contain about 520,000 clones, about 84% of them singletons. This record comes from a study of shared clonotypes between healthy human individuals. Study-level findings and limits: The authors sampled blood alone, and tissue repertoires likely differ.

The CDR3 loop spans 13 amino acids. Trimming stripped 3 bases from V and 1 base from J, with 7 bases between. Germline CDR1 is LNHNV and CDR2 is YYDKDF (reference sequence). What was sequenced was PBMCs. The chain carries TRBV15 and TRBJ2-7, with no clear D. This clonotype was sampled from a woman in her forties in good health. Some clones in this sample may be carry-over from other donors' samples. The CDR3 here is CATSSPSSYEQYF. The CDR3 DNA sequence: TGTGCCACCAGCAGTCCCTCTTCCTACGAGCAGTACTTC.